A single sample gave rise to the 8 T cell receptor beta chains below, sequenced in a study of early T cells in non-severe SARS-CoV-2 infection. TCRdb ran MiXCR on the 5' RACE reads and lists one entry per CDR3 protein. The data show approximately 83,000 distinct CDR3 sequences, about an eighth seen once. The material sequenced was whole blood. These receptors were obtained from an adult who was a healthcare worker with PCR-confirmed SARS-CoV-2 infection or an uninfected control (not recorded which).

This clonotype was seen ten or more times. CDR3 loop: CASSYGRTGGGYTF. In nucleotides, the CDR3 is TGTGCCAGCAGTTACGGGAGGACAGGGGGTGGCTACACCTTC. The V gene is TRBV6-5, the J gene TRBJ1-2; TRBD1 aligns across 10 bases. V gave up 2 bases and J gave up 7 bases; unmatched junction bases: 4. The CDR3 runs 14 residues. The germline V gene has CDR1 MNHEY and CDR2 SVGAGI.

This clonotype showed up many times. This sequence joins TRBV11-3 and TRBJ2-5, with unresolved D. This CDR3 spans 13 amino acids. V dropped 4 bases and J dropped 5 bases, with 11 bases sitting between them. The germline V gene encodes CDR1 SGHNT and CDR2 YENEEA. CDR3 DNA: TGTGCCAGCAGCTCATTTTTCACCGAGACCCAGTACTTC. Protein sequence: CASSSFFTETQYF.

This clonotype appeared many times. The V gene is TRBV20-1, the J gene TRBJ1-2, with 7 bases fitting TRBD1. Germline values: CDR1 DFQATT, CDR2 SNEGSKA (reference sequence). V dropped 6 bases and J dropped 6; count of bases not matched to a gene: 4. The CDR3 totals 11 residues. The CDR3 here is CSARQGHGYTF. The CDR3 region has the DNA TGCAGTGCCCGACAGGGCCATGGCTACACCTTC.

The V and J genes are TRBV7-6 and TRBJ2-7, with D perhaps TRBD2 (5 bases). V was trimmed by 7 bases and J by 6 bases, leaving 13 bases between them. The germline gives CDR1 SGHVS, CDR2 FNYEAQ. The CDR3 runs 12 residues. CDR3 sequence: CASNRGGGEQYF. In nucleotides, the CDR3 is TGTGCCAGCAACAGAGGTGGAGGCGAGCAGTACTTC.

The sample holds a few counts of this clonotype. The chain uses TRBV4-2 and TRBJ1-1; TRBD1 might be the D (6 bases). This CDR3 has 13 residues. CDR1 is LGHNA, CDR2 YNFKEQ, per germline. The V gene lost 8 bases and the J gene lost 4 bases, with 14 bases spanning the gap. CDR3 in amino acids: CASQGQSGTEAFF. The CDR3 nucleotides read TGTGCCAGCCAGGGACAAAGCGGCACTGAAGCTTTCTTT.

Concerning this clonotype itself: This may come from a read error, since a much larger clone is one base off. The chain combines TRBV7-8 with TRBJ2-2; 9 positions agree with TRBD1. Germline CDR1 SGHVS, CDR2 FQNEAQ. CDR3 size: 17 residues. CDR3: CVSSPGAGTGSTGELFF. The CDR3 DNA follows: TGTGTCAGCAGCCCCGGGGCCGGGACAGGGAGCACCGGGGAGCTGTTTTTT.

This clonotype appeared a few times. The chain joins TRBV11-2 to TRBJ1-4; D is undetermined. This CDR3 region has 15 residues. The germline gives CDR1 SGHAT, CDR2 FQNNGV. V gave up 5 bases and J gave up 0 bases, with 10 bases separating them. The CDR3 protein is CASSPPPPTNEKLFF. In DNA form, the CDR3 reads TGTGCCAGCAGCCCACCCCCCCCAACTAATGAAAAACTGTTTTTT.

The chain recombines TRBV5-1 with TRBJ2-1, with D unresolved. The CDR3 runs 13 residues. Between the trimmed V and J ends, which lost 0 bases and 7 bases, there was a span of 8 bases. Germline loops: CDR1 SGHRS, CDR2 YFSETQ. CDR3 nucleotide sequence: TGCGCCAGCAGCTTGGCCGAGGTTAATGAGCAGTTCTTC. It yields the protein CASSLAEVNEQFF.